This record looks at one TCR beta chain sequence and its context. TCRdb's table, derived via immunoSEQ multiplex PCR, lists solely in-frame clones and lacks some. Of 200,000 to 250,000 clones in the sample, roughly 84% were seen once. These data originate in a study of blood T cell repertoires in COVID-19. The wider study: Sites in the United States, Italy and Spain provided acute and convalescent COVID-19 samples.

Trimming took off 6 bases at V and 5 bases at J, with 19 bases between the two ends. CDR3 length equals 15 residues. Germline V gives CDR1 SNHLY, CDR2 FYNNEI. This TCR derives from a woman of 80 years or more with acute or convalescent COVID-19. Sequenced: peripheral blood. The V call is TRBV2, the J call TRBJ2-5, with D tentatively TRBD1 (7 bases). The CDR3 protein is CASRGQNLAGETQYF. As DNA, the CDR3 is TGTGCCAGCAGGGGACAGAACCTTGCGGGGGAGACCCAGTACTTC.